This is a list of T cell receptor beta chains from one sample in a study of T cells after yellow fever vaccination. MiXCR, applied by TCRdb to the 5' RACE reads, yields one record per CDR3 protein. The sample contains hundreds of thousands of distinct CDR3 sequences, around 8.1% of which appear only once. The specimen was PBMCs, collected 35 to 50 days after the first yellow fever vaccination. Source of these receptors: a man aged 18 to 30 who received the YFV17D yellow fever vaccine. Each CDR3 is given with its conserved first and last residue. Fields, in order: D gene, V gene, clone size, CDR3 length, J gene, CDR3 DNA, CDR3 protein. The D gene is left open where the match is weak. Size is omitted from some rows. Given values are once, few, many or a class for expanded clones.

d_gene: NA
v_gene: TRBV2
abundance: NA
len: 12
j_gene: TRBJ1-1
CDR3nt: TGTGCCAGCAGTGAACAGGCAACTGAAGCTTTCTTT
CDR3aa: CASSEQATEAFF

d_gene: NA
v_gene: TRBV18
abundance: few
len: 14
j_gene: TRBJ1-1
CDR3nt: TGTGCCAGCTCACCACGGAGGTGGGACACTGAAGCTTTCTTT
CDR3aa: CASSPRRWDTEAFF

d_gene: TRBD1
v_gene: TRBV5-1
abundance: few
len: 15
j_gene: TRBJ2-5
CDR3nt: TGCGCCAGCAGCTCTTCCGGGACAGGTCAAGAGACCCAGTACTTC
CDR3aa: CASSSSGTGQETQYF

d_gene: TRBD2
v_gene: TRBV15
abundance: NA
len: 17
j_gene: TRBJ2-2
CDR3nt: TGTGCCACCAGCGCCTCACTAGCGGGGGGGCGGACCGGGGAGCTGTTTTTT
CDR3aa: CATSASLAGGRTGELFF

d_gene: NA
v_gene: TRBV27
abundance: few
len: 13
j_gene: TRBJ2-1
CDR3nt: TGTGCCAGCAGTTTATCCAGGGGGGATGAGCAGTTCTTC
CDR3aa: CASSLSRGDEQFF

d_gene: NA
v_gene: TRBV5-6
abundance: few
len: 13
j_gene: TRBJ2-1
CDR3nt: TGTGCCAGCAGCTTGGTGAACGACAATGAGCAGTTCTTC
CDR3aa: CASSLVNDNEQFF

d_gene: TRBD1
v_gene: TRBV7-3
abundance: few
len: 15
j_gene: TRBJ2-3
CDR3nt: TGTGCCAGCAGCCGACAGGGGGCCCTCACAGATACGCAGTATTTT
CDR3aa: CASSRQGALTDTQYF

d_gene: NA
v_gene: TRBV3-1
abundance: many
len: 13
j_gene: TRBJ2-5
CDR3nt: TGTGCCAGCAGCCAAGCTGGTGGTGAGACCCAGTACTTC
CDR3aa: CASSQAGGETQYF

d_gene: NA
v_gene: TRBV21-1
abundance: NA
len: 16
j_gene: TRBJ2-7
CDR3nt: TGTGCCAGCAGCAAAGTGGGCAGGGAAGAACCCTACGAGCAGTACTTC
CDR3aa: CASSKVGREEPYEQYF

d_gene: NA
v_gene: TRBV28
abundance: few
len: 18
j_gene: TRBJ1-6
CDR3nt: TGTGCCAGCAGTTTAGACCCCGCTTGGGGCGTCTATAATTCACCCCTCCACTTT
CDR3aa: CASSLDPAWGVYNSPLHF

d_gene: NA
v_gene: TRBV20-1
abundance: NA
len: 13
j_gene: TRBJ1-5
CDR3nt: TGCAGTGCTAGGTCGGAGATCAATCAGCCCCAGCATTTT
CDR3aa: CSARSEINQPQHF

d_gene: NA
v_gene: TRBV9
abundance: NA
len: 14
j_gene: TRBJ1-1
CDR3nt: TGTGCCAGCAGCGTATTGGTTCAGAGCACTGAAGCTTTCTTT
CDR3aa: CASSVLVQSTEAFF

d_gene: TRBD2
v_gene: TRBV12-3/TRBV12-4
abundance: NA
len: 15
j_gene: TRBJ2-1
CDR3nt: TGTGCCAGCAGTTGGCAAGCGGGGTCCTTCAATGAGCAGTTCTTC
CDR3aa: CASSWQAGSFNEQFF

d_gene: NA
v_gene: TRBV7-2
abundance: NA
len: 13
j_gene: TRBJ1-3
CDR3nt: TGTGCCAGCAGCCCCGACAGGGGAAACACCATATATTTT
CDR3aa: CASSPDRGNTIYF

d_gene: NA
v_gene: TRBV11-3
abundance: NA
len: 13
j_gene: TRBJ1-1
CDR3nt: TGTGCCAGCAGCTTCACCCTGGGCACTGAAGCTTTCTTT
CDR3aa: CASSFTLGTEAFF

d_gene: NA
v_gene: TRBV7-9
abundance: few
len: 13
j_gene: TRBJ1-1
CDR3nt: TGTGCCAGCAGCCCTGGGCCTTACACTGAAGCTTTCTTT
CDR3aa: CASSPGPYTEAFF

d_gene: TRBD2
v_gene: TRBV14
abundance: NA
len: 14
j_gene: TRBJ2-1
CDR3nt: TGTGCCAGTACCAAGCGGGGGGGCTACGGTGAGCAGTTCTTC
CDR3aa: CASTKRGGYGEQFF

d_gene: TRBD2
v_gene: TRBV27
abundance: NA
len: 16
j_gene: TRBJ2-1
CDR3nt: TGTGCCAGCAGTTTAACGGGGAGGGGTCTTAGAGATGAGCAGTTCTTC
CDR3aa: CASSLTGRGLRDEQFF

d_gene: NA
v_gene: TRBV7-2
abundance: few
len: 14
j_gene: TRBJ1-4
CDR3nt: TGTGCCAGCAGCCAGAGGACAGCGCGCGAAAAACTGTTTTTT
CDR3aa: CASSQRTAREKLFF

d_gene: NA
v_gene: TRBV4-3
abundance: NA
len: 15
j_gene: TRBJ2-7
CDR3nt: TGCGCCAGCAGCCAAGTGTATGGGAGTTCGGCCGAGCAGTACTTC
CDR3aa: CASSQVYGSSAEQYF

d_gene: TRBD2
v_gene: TRBV5-1
abundance: many
len: 17
j_gene: TRBJ2-5
CDR3nt: TGCGCCAGCAGCGCGTCAACTAGCGGGGGGGTCCAAGAGACCCAGTACTTC
CDR3aa: CASSASTSGGVQETQYF

d_gene: TRBD2
v_gene: TRBV3-1
abundance: NA
len: 16
j_gene: TRBJ2-3
CDR3nt: TGTGCCAGCAGCCGCCGGACTAGCGGGGGCACAGATACGCAGTATTTT
CDR3aa: CASSRRTSGGTDTQYF

d_gene: NA
v_gene: TRBV27
abundance: few
len: 12
j_gene: TRBJ2-7
CDR3nt: TGTGCCAGCAGTCCTCAGGGGGGGGAGCAGTACTTC
CDR3aa: CASSPQGGEQYF

d_gene: NA
v_gene: TRBV6-1
abundance: few
len: 16
j_gene: TRBJ1-4
CDR3nt: TGTGCCAGCAAAATAGCAGGGAATAGCGGTAATGAAAAACTGTTTTTT
CDR3aa: CASKIAGNSGNEKLFF

d_gene: NA
v_gene: TRBV20-1
abundance: few
len: 12
j_gene: TRBJ2-3
CDR3nt: TGCAGTGCTTTCCGGGGAACAGATACGCAGTATTTT
CDR3aa: CSAFRGTDTQYF

d_gene: NA
v_gene: TRBV28
abundance: NA
len: 13
j_gene: TRBJ1-5
CDR3nt: TGTGCCAGCATGCTGGGCGGTACTCAGCCCCAGCATTTT
CDR3aa: CASMLGGTQPQHF

d_gene: NA
v_gene: TRBV4-1
abundance: NA
len: 14
j_gene: TRBJ1-2
CDR3nt: TGCGCCAGCAGCCAAGATGCACAGAACTATGGCTACACCTTC
CDR3aa: CASSQDAQNYGYTF

d_gene: TRBD1
v_gene: TRBV12-3/TRBV12-4
abundance: NA
len: 15
j_gene: TRBJ1-4
CDR3nt: TGTGCCAGCACCCTGGGACAGGCAACTAATGAAAAACTGTTTTTT
CDR3aa: CASTLGQATNEKLFF

d_gene: NA
v_gene: TRBV5-1
abundance: NA
len: 15
j_gene: TRBJ1-1
CDR3nt: TGCGCCAGCAGCTTGGTTCTCGGACAGATGACTGAAGCTTTCTTT
CDR3aa: CASSLVLGQMTEAFF

d_gene: NA
v_gene: TRBV6-1
abundance: NA
len: 14
j_gene: TRBJ2-5
CDR3nt: TGTGCCAGCACCCTAGGGGGGACTCAAGAGACCCAGTACTTC
CDR3aa: CASTLGGTQETQYF

d_gene: NA
v_gene: TRBV27
abundance: NA
len: 14
j_gene: TRBJ1-2
CDR3nt: TGTGCCAGCAGAAGCGGGGGGAGGTGGTCAGGCTACACCTTC
CDR3aa: CASRSGGRWSGYTF

d_gene: NA
v_gene: TRBV5-1
abundance: few
len: 14
j_gene: TRBJ1-1
CDR3nt: TGCGCCAGCAGCGCCCAGGGAGGCTCCACTGAAGCTTTCTTT
CDR3aa: CASSAQGGSTEAFF

d_gene: NA
v_gene: TRBV5-1
abundance: NA
len: 11
j_gene: TRBJ2-5
CDR3nt: TGCGCCAGCAGCTCACACGAGACCCAGTACTTC
CDR3aa: CASSSHETQYF

d_gene: NA
v_gene: TRBV15
abundance: many
len: 15
j_gene: TRBJ2-5
CDR3nt: TGTGCCACCAGCAGAGGAGGCAGGGGGGACGAGACCCAGTACTTC
CDR3aa: CATSRGGRGDETQYF

d_gene: TRBD1
v_gene: TRBV7-2
abundance: few
len: 14
j_gene: TRBJ1-3
CDR3nt: TGTGCCAGCAGCTTCCGGGACAGGGAAAACACCATATATTTT
CDR3aa: CASSFRDRENTIYF

d_gene: NA
v_gene: TRBV6-2/TRBV6-3
abundance: NA
len: 14
j_gene: TRBJ1-1
CDR3nt: TGTGCCAGCAGTTCTTACAGGGAGAACACTGAAGCTTTCTTT
CDR3aa: CASSSYRENTEAFF

d_gene: TRBD2
v_gene: TRBV7-8
abundance: NA
len: 15
j_gene: TRBJ2-4
CDR3nt: TGTGCCAGCAGTCTGGGGACCGGGGGGAGAAACATTCAGTACTTC
CDR3aa: CASSLGTGGRNIQYF

d_gene: TRBD2
v_gene: TRBV20-1
abundance: many
len: 16
j_gene: TRBJ2-2
CDR3nt: TGCAGTGCCCCCCGGGGGAAGCGGGGGGTCACCGGGGAGCTGTTTTTT
CDR3aa: CSAPRGKRGVTGELFF

d_gene: TRBD1
v_gene: TRBV24-1
abundance: many
len: 15
j_gene: TRBJ2-3
CDR3nt: TGTGCCACCAGTGAAGGGGGCGCGGTAACAGATACGCAGTATTTT
CDR3aa: CATSEGGAVTDTQYF

d_gene: NA
v_gene: TRBV5-1
abundance: many
len: 14
j_gene: TRBJ1-1
CDR3nt: TGCGCCAGCAGCTTGTGGCAGGGGAGGACTGAAGCTTTCTTT
CDR3aa: CASSLWQGRTEAFF